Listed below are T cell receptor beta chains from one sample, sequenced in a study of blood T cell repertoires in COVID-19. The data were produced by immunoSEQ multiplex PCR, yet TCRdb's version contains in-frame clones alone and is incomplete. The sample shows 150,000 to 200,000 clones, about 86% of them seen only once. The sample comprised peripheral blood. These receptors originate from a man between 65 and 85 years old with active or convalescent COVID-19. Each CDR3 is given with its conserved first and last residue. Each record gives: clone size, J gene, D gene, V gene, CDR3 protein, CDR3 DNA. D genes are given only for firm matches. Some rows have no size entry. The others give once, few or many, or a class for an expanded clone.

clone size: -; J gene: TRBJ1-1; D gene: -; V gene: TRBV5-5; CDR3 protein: CASSFSTGELNTEAFF; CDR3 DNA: TGTGCCAGCAGCTTTTCCACGGGGGAACTGAACACTGAAGCTTTCTTT
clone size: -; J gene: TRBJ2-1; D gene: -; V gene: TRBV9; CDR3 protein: CASSVTAQLSYNEQFF; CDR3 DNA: TGTGCCAGCAGCGTAACGGCACAGCTCTCCTACAATGAGCAGTTCTTC
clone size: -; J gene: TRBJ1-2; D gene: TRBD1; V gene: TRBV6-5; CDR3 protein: CASRLGTADYGYTF; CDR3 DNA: TGTGCCAGCAGGCTAGGGACAGCTGACTATGGCTACACCTTC
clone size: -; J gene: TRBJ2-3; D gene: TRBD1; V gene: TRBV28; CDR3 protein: CASSPGQGPSDTQYF; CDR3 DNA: TGTGCCAGCAGTCCGGGACAGGGGCCTTCAGATACGCAGTATTTT
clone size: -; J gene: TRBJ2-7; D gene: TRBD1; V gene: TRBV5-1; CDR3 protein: CASSYDRGGYEQYF; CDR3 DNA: TGCGCCAGCAGCTATGACAGGGGTGGGTACGAGCAGTACTTC
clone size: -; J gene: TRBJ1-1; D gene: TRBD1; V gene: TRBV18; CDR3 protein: CASSTTGEKTEAFF; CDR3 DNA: TGTGCCAGCTCAACGACAGGGGAGAAGACTGAAGCTTTCTTT
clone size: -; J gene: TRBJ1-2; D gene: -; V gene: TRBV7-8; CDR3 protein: CASSLNTYGYTF; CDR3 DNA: TGTGCCAGCAGCTTAAACACCTATGGCTACACCTTC
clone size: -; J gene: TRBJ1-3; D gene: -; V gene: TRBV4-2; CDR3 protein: CASSQGAGSTGNTIYF; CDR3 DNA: TGTGCCAGCAGCCAAGGGGCGGGTTCCACTGGAAACACCATATATTTT
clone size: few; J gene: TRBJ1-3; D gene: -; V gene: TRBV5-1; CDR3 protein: CASSLGQIGNTIYF; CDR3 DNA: TGCGCCAGCAGCTTGGGACAGATAGGAAACACCATATATTTT
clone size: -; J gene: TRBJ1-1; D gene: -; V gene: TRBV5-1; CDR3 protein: CASRPDRSEAFF; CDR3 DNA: TGCGCCAGCAGACCTGACAGATCTGAAGCTTTCTTT
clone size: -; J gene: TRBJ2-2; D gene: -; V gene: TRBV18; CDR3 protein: CASSPGLTSGELFF; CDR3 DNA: TGTGCCAGCTCACCGGGTTTGACTTCCGGGGAGCTGTTTTTT
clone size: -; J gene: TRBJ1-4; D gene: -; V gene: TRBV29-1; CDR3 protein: CSAHNEKLFF; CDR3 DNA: TGCAGCGCCCATAATGAAAAACTGTTTTTT